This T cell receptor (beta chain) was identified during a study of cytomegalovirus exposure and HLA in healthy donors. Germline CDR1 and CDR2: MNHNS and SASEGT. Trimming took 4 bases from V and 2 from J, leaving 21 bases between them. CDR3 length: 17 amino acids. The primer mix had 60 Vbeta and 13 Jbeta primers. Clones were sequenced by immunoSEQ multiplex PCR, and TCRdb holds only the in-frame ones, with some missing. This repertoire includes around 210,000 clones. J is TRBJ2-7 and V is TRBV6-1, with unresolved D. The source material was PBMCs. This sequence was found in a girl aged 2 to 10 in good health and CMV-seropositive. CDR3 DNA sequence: TGTGCCAGCAGTGGATCCCGCCAGACTCGCCGCGCCTACGAGCAGTACTTC. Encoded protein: CASSGSRQTRRAYEQYF.